This record looks at one T cell receptor (beta chain) sequence and its context. Its antigen is unidentified. This specimen belongs to a study of beta chain features in type 1 diabetes. Study background: All of the samples together had 85 million to 130 million sorted cells examined.

Reverse transcription of all isolated RNA meant that expressed TCRB transcripts were sequenced. Some clones are missing from TCRdb's copy, which holds only in-frame ones; the method was immunoSEQ multiplex PCR. Here the sample spans approximately 170,000 clones, approximately 9.9% being singletons. CDR1 and CDR2 (germline): GTSNPN, SVGIG (reference sequence). Trimming cost V 4 bases and J 3 bases, with 9 bases left between them. The CDR3 has 12 amino acids. Populations isolated by sorting all had purity greater than 95%. Study results and limitations: The question of HLA type influencing TCRB rearrangement was one that remained unresolved here. VDJ junctions in type 1 diabetes patients carried more deletions and fewer insertions.

The source is a woman between 18 and 29 years old in good health. The rearrangement joins TRBV30 to TRBJ1-2; D is perhaps TRBD1 (6 bases). The sequencing input was central memory CD4+ T cells from blood. The chain's CDR3 is CAWNRAHYGYTF. As DNA, the CDR3 is TGTGCCTGGAACAGGGCACACTATGGCTACACCTTC.